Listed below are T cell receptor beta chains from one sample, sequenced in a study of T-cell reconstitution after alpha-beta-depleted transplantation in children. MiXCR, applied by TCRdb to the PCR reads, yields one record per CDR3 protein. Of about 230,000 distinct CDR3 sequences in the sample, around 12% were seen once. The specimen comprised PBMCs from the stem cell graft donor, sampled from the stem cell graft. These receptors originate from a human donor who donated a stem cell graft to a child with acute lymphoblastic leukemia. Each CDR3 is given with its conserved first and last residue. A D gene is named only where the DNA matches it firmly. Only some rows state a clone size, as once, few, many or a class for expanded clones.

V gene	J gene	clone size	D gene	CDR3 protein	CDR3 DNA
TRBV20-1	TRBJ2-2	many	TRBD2	CSAPSGRSGTGELFF	TGCAGTGCTCCCTCCGGGAGGTCAGGGACCGGGGAGCTGTTTTTT
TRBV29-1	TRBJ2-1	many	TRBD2	CSVEGSSGRPNEQFF	TGCAGCGTTGAGGGGTCTAGCGGGCGCCCCAATGAGCAGTTCTTC
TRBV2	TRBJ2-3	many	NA	CASRTVTTDTQYF	TGTGCCAGCAGGACCGTTACCACAGATACGCAGTATTTT
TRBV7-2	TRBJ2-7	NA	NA	CASSRLYEQHF	TGTGCCAGCAGCCGGCTGTACGAGCAGCACTTC
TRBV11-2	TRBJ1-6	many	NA	CASSLGARTNSPLHF	TGTGCCAGCAGCTTAGGGGCCAGGACTAATTCACCCCTCCACTTT
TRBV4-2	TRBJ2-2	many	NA	CASSPGFTGIMTNTGELFF	TGTGCCAGCAGCCCGGGGTTTACCGGGATCATGACCAACACCGGGGAGCTGTTTTTT
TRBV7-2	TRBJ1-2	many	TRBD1	CASSSTWDRSYGYTF	TGTGCCAGCAGCTCCACTTGGGACAGGAGCTATGGCTACACCTTC
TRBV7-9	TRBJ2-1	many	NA	CASSFVAYNEQFF	TGTGCCAGCAGCTTCGTGGCCTACAATGAGCAGTTCTTC
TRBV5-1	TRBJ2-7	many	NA	CASSSVQSSSYEQYF	TGCGCCAGCAGCTCTGTACAGAGCAGCTCCTACGAGCAGTACTTC
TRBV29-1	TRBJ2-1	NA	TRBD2	CSVESSGRNEQFF	TGCAGCGTTGAGTCTAGCGGGAGAAATGAGCAGTTCTTC
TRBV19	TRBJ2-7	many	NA	CASSIGGEQYF	TGTGCCAGTAGTATAGGGGGCGAGCAGTACTTC
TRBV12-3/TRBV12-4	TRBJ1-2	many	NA	CASSLGVGGVYGYTF	TGTGCCAGCAGTTTGGGGGTGGGGGGCGTCTATGGCTACACCTTC
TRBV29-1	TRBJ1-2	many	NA	CSVVAGRGYTF	TGCAGCGTTGTGGCCGGTAGAGGCTACACCTTC
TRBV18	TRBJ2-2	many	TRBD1	CASSPRGQADGELFF	TGTGCCAGCTCACCACGGGGACAGGCTGACGGGGAGCTGTTTTTT
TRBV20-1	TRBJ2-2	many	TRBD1	CSASARTGVWGELFF	TGCAGTGCTAGCGCTCGGACAGGGGTATGGGGGGAGCTGTTTTTT
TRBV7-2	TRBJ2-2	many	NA	CASSFPRLGELFF	TGTGCCAGCAGCTTCCCGCGATTAGGGGAGCTGTTTTTT
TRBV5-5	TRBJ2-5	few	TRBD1	CASSLWDRGGETQYF	TGTGCCAGCAGCTTGTGGGACAGGGGCGGAGAGACCCAGTACTTC
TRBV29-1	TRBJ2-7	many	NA	CSVLRGMGYEQYF	TGCAGCGTTCTCAGGGGAATGGGCTACGAGCAGTACTTC
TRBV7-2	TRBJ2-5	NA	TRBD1	CASSFRDSQETQYF	TGTGCCAGCAGCTTTCGGGACAGCCAAGAGACCCAGTACTTC
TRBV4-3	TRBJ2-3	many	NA	CASSQDQERTDTQYF	TGCGCCAGCAGCCAAGACCAGGAACGCACAGATACGCAGTATTTT